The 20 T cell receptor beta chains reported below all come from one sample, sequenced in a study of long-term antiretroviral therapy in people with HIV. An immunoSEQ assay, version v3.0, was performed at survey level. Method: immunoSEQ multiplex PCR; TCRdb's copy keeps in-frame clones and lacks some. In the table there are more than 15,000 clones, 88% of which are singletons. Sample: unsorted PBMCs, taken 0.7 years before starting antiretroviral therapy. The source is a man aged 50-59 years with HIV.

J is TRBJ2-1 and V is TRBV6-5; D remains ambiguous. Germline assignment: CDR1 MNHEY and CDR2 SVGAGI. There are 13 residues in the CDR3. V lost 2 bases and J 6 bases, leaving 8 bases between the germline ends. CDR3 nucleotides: TGTGCCAGCAGTTACAACTGGGGCAATGAGCAGTTCTTC. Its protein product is CASSYNWGNEQFF.

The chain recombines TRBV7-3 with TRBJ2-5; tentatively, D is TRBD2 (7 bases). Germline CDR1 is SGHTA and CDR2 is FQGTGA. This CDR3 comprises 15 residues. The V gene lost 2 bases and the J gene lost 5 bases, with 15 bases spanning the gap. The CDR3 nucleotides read TGTGCCAGCAGCTTACATCAGGGGAGGGTGGAGACCCAGTACTTC. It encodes CASSLHQGRVETQYF. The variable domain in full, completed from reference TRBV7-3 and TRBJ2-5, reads GAGVSQTPSNKVTEKGKYVELRCDPISGHTALYWYRQSLGQGPEFLIYFQGTGAADDSGLPNDRFFAVRPEGSVSTLKIQRTERGDSAVYLCASSLHQGRVETQYFGPGTRLLVL.

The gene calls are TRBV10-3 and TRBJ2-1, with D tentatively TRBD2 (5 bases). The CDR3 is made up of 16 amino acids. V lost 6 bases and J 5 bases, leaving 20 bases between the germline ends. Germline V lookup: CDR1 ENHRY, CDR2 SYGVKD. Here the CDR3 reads CAIRAGGGSSDNEQFF. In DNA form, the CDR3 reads TGTGCCATCAGGGCCGGAGGCGGCAGCAGTGACAATGAGCAGTTCTTC.

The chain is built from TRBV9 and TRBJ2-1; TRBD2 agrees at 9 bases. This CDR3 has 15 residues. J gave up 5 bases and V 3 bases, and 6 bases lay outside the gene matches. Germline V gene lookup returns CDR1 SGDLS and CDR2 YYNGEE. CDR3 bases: TGTGCCAGCAGCGGTAGCGGGGGTACTAACAATGAGCAGTTCTTC. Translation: CASSGSGGTNNEQFF.

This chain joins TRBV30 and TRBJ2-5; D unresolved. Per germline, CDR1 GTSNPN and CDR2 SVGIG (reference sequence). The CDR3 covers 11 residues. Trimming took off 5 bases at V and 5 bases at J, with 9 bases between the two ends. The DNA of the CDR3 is TGTGCCTGGGCCTTGGGGGAGACCCAGTACTTC. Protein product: CAWALGETQYF. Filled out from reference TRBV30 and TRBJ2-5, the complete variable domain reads SQTIHQWPATLVQPVGSPLSLECTVEGTSNPNLYWYRQAAGRGLQLLFYSVGIGQISSEVPQNLSASRPQDRQFILSSKKLLLSDSGFYLCAWALGETQYFGPGTRLLVL.

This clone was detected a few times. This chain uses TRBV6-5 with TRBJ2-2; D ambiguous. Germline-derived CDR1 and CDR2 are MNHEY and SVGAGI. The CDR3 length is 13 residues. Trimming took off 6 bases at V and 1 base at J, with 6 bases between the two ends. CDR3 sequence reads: CASSDENTGELFF. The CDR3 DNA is TGTGCCAGCAGCGACGAGAACACCGGGGAGCTGTTTTTT.

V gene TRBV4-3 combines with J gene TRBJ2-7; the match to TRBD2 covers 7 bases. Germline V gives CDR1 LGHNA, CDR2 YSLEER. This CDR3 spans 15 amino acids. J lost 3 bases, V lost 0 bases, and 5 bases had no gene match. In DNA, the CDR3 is TGCGCCAGCAGCCAAGATAAGCGGGGATTCTACGAGCAGTACTTC. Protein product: CASSQDKRGFYEQYF.

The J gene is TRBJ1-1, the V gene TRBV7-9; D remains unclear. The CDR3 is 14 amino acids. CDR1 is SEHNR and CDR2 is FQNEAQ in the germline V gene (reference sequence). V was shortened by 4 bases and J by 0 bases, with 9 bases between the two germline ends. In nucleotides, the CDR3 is TGTGCCAGCAGCTCCCGGCTAGTGAACACTGAAGCTTTCTTT. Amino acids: CASSSRLVNTEAFF.

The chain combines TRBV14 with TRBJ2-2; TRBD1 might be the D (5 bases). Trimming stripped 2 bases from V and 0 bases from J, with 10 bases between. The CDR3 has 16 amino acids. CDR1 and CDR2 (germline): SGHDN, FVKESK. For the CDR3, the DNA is TGTGCCAGCAGCCAACTAAAGACAGCGAACACCGGGGAGCTGTTTTTT. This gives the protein CASSQLKTANTGELFF.

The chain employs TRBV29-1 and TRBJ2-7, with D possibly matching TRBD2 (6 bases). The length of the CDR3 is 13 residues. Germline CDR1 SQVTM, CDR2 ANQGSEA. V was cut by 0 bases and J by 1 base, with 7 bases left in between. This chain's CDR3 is CSVEERDSYEQYF. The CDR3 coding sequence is TGCAGCGTTGAAGAGCGGGATTCCTACGAGCAGTACTTC.

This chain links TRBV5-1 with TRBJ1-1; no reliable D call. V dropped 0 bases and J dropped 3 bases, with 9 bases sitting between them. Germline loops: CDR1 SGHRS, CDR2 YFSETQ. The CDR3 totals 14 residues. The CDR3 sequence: CASSLGFPDTEAFF. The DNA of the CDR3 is TGCGCCAGCAGCTTGGGGTTCCCGGACACTGAAGCTTTCTTT.

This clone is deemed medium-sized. The DNA for the CDR3 is TGTGCCATCAGTGAGTACCGAGATACGCAGTATTTT. Encoded protein: CAISEYRDTQYF. The genes are TRBV10-3 and TRBJ2-3; D remains unclear. The V gene's germline CDR1 is ENHRY and CDR2 SYGVKD. V lost 1 base and J 5 bases, leaving 4 bases between the germline ends. The CDR3 is 12 residues long.

DNA for the CDR3: TGTGCCAGCTCACCTTACGCGGGAGGGCCTGGAGAGACCCAGTACTTC. As protein: CASSPYAGGPGETQYF. The rearrangement uses TRBV18 and TRBJ2-5; 9 bases map to TRBD2. Germline V gene data show CDR1 as KGHSH and CDR2 as LQKENI. The junction had 9 bases not matched to a gene; V was cut back by 3 bases and J by 4 bases. This CDR3 region has 16 residues. Supplemented by reference TRBV18 and TRBJ2-5, the full variable domain reads NAGVMQNPRHLVRRRGQEARLRCSPMKGHSHVYWYRQLPEEGLKFMVYLQKENIIDESGMPKERFSAEFPKEGPSILRIQQVVRGDSAAYFCASSPYAGGPGETQYFGPGTRLLVL.

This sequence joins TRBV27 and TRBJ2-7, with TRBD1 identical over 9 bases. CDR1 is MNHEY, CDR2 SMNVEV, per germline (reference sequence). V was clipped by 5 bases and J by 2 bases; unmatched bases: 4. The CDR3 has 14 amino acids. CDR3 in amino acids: CASSRQGGTYEQYF. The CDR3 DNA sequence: TGTGCCAGCAGTAGACAGGGGGGGACCTACGAGCAGTACTTC.

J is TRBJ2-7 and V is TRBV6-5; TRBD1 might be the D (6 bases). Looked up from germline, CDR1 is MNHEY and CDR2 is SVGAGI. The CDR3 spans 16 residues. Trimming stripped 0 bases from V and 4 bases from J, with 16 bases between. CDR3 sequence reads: CASSYSLGHRDYEQYF. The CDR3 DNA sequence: TGTGCCAGCAGTTACTCGCTGGGACACAGGGATTACGAGCAGTACTTC.

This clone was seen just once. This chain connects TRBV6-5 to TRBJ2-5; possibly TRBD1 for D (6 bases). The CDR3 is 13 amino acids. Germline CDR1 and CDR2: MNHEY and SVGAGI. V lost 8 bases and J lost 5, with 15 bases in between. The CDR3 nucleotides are TGTGCCAGCGGGCAGGTCGACAGGGAGACCCAGTACTTC. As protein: CASGQVDRETQYF.

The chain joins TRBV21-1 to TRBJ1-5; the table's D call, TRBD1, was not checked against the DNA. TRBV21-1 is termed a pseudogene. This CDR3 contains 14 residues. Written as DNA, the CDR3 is TGTGCCAGCTGGGGCAGGTTCCTGCGGCAGCCCCAGCATTTT. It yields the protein CASWGRFLRQPQHF.

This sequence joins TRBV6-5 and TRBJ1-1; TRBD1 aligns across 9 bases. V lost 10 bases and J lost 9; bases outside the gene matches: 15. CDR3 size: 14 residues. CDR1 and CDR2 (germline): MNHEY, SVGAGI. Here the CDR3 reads CATRAQGAGVKAFF. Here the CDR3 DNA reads TGTGCCACTCGGGCACAGGGGGCCGGAGTTAAAGCTTTCTTT.

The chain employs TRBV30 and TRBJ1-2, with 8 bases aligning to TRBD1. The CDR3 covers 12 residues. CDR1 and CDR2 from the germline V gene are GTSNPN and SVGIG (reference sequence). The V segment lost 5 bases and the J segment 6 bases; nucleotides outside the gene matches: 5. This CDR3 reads CAWDRGFHGYTF. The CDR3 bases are TGTGCCTGGGACAGGGGATTTCATGGCTACACCTTC.

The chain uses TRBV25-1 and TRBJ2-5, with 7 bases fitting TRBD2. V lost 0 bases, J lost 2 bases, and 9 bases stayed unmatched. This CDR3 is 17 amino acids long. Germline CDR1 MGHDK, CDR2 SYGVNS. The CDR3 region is CASSEYIFSGGQETQYF. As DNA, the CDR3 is TGTGCCAGCAGTGAATACATTTTCTCGGGGGGACAAGAGACCCAGTACTTC.